The rows below give T cell receptor beta chains drawn from one sample of a study of T-cell memory formation after mild COVID-19. One entry per CDR3 protein, called by TCRdb with MiXCR from the 5' RACE reads. The data show 430,000 or so distinct CDR3 sequences, with about 23% seen just once and around 13% held by the top ten. The specimen was PBMCs or a T cell subset sorted from them (not recorded which). The receptors derive from an adult woman who had mild COVID-19 (a few samples of this study predate the infection). Cell type and time point are not known. CDR3s include the opening cysteine and the closing phenylalanine or tryptophan. A D gene is named only where the DNA matches it firmly. The size field is filled for only some rows; it gives once, few, many or a size class.

few,TRBJ2-1,TRBV7-9,TRBD2,TGTGCCAGCAGCTTATCTAGCGGGCGCAATGAGCAGTTCTTC,CASSLSSGRNEQFF
few,TRBJ2-3,TRBV19,TRBD2,TGTGCCAGTAGCAGACCGCCGGGACTAGCGGTAGATACGCAGTATTTT,CASSRPPGLAVDTQYF
once,TRBJ1-2,TRBV7-2,.,TGTGCCAGCAGCTTAAAGGTTCCCCCCGACTATGGCTACACCTTC,CASSLKVPPDYGYTF
.,TRBJ2-7,TRBV18,TRBD2,TGTGCCAGCTCACCACCGGAAAGCGGGGCGCGAGAGCAGTACTTC,CASSPPESGAREQYF
few,TRBJ2-2,TRBV6-1,.,TGTGCCAGCAGACTCCACCCCCAACAGAACACCGGGGAGCTGTTTTTT,CASRLHPQQNTGELFF
.,TRBJ2-1,TRBV2,TRBD2,TGTGCCAGCAGGTGGCTAGCGGGAACCAATGAGCAGTTCTTC,CASRWLAGTNEQFF
few,TRBJ2-4,TRBV29-1,TRBD1,TGCAGCGTTGAAGATCGGGACAGTAAAAACATTCAGTACTTC,CSVEDRDSKNIQYF
few,TRBJ2-1,TRBV29-1,TRBD1,TGCAGCGCCGCCGATTGGACAGGGGGCTACAATGAGCAGTTCTTC,CSAADWTGGYNEQFF
.,TRBJ2-3,TRBV20-1,TRBD1,TGCAGTGCTAGAGGTACAGGGGGCATCGCAGATACGCAGTATTTT,CSARGTGGIADTQYF
.,TRBJ2-7,TRBV6-1,TRBD2,TGTGCCAGCAGTGAACCTAGCGGCCTCGATTACGAGCAGTACTTC,CASSEPSGLDYEQYF
few,TRBJ2-5,TRBV9,TRBD2,TGTGCCAGCAGCGCAGCGGGATGGGAGACCCAGTACTTC,CASSAAGWETQYF
.,TRBJ2-2,TRBV27,TRBD2,TGTGCCAGCAGTTTCGGGGGAGGGAGCACCGGGGAGCTGTTTTTT,CASSFGGGSTGELFF
.,TRBJ2-3,TRBV29-1,.,TGCAGCGTTAGAGAGACAGCTAGCACAGATACGCAGTATTTT,CSVRETASTDTQYF
.,TRBJ2-2,TRBV7-8,.,TGTGCCAGCAGCTTGACTCAAGTACCGGGCCTTAACACCGGGGAGCTGTTTTTT,CASSLTQVPGLNTGELFF
few,TRBJ2-7,TRBV12-3/TRBV12-4,.,TGTGCCAGCAGTGGCCCGGGACAGGGGGGACTAGCGTTTTACGAGCAGTACTTC,CASSGPGQGGLAFYEQYF
.,TRBJ1-3,TRBV9,.,TGTGCCAGCAGCGGCCCAGCGTCCTCTGGAAACACCATATATTTT,CASSGPASSGNTIYF
few,TRBJ2-7,TRBV5-1,.,TGCGCCAGCAGCGGGGGGTCTTCGGACGAGCAGTACTTC,CASSGGSSDEQYF